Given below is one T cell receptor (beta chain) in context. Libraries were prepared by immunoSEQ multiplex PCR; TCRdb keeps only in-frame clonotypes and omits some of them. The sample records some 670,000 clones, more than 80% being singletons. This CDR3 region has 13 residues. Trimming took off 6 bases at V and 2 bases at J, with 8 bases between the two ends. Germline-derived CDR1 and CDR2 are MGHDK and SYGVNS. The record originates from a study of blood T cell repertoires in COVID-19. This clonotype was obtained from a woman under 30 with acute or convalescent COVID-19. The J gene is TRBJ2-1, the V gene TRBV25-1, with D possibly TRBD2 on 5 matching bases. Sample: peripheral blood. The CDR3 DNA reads TGTGCCAGCAGGGCCGGGACCTACAATGAGCAGTTCTTC. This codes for CASRAGTYNEQFF.